This TCR beta chain was sequenced in a study of blood T cell repertoires in COVID-19. Overall study context: Samples came from the United States, Italy and Spain, spanning acute and convalescent COVID-19. PBMCs, B-cell-depleted T cells, or T cells provided the cDNA or gDNA that made up the material.

CDR3 length: 17 amino acids. Germline V lookup: CDR1 LNHDA, CDR2 SQIVND (reference sequence). V lost 3 bases and J lost 7, with 22 bases in between. Study processing details: Using reference gene primer amplification, nucleated cell counts were estimated. Profiled with immunoSEQ multiplex PCR; TCRdb holds only in-frame clones, not every one. The V and J calls and the clone size are those of that table, but D and trimming were determined from the DNA. The sample carries approximately 300,000 clones, roughly 83% recorded once. The receptor was isolated from a woman aged 50 to 60 with acute or convalescent COVID-19. The sample consisted of peripheral blood. The gene calls are TRBV19 and TRBJ2-1; the D gene is possibly TRBD2 (6 bases). CDR3 nucleotides: TGTGCCAGTAGTATGGGGGTTGGGAGGTCGGATGGGAATGAGCAGTTCTTC. The encoded protein is CASSMGVGRSDGNEQFF.